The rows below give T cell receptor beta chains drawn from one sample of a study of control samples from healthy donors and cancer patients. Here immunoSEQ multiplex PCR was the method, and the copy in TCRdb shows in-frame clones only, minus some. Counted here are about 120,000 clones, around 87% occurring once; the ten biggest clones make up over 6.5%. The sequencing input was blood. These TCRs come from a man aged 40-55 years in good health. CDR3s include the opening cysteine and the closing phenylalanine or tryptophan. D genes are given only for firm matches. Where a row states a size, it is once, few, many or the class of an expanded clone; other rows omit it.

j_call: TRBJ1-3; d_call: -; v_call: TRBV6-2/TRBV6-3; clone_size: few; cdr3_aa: CASSYRGNNSDSGNTIYF; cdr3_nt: TGTGCCAGCAGTTACCGGGGGAATAATAGCGACTCTGGAAACACCATATATTTT
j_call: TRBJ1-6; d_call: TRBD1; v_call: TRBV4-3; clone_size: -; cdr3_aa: CASRPGTGPNSPLHF; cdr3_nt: TGCGCCAGCAGACCCGGGACAGGGCCTAATTCACCCCTCCACTTT
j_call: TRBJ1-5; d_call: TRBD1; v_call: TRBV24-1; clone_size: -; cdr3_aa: CATSDLGDGDRGGNQPQHF; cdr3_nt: TGTGCCACCAGTGATTTGGGCGATGGGGACAGGGGGGGAAATCAGCCCCAGCATTTT
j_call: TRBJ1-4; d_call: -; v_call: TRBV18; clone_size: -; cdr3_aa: CASSRAGSSSATNEKLFF; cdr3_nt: TGTGCCAGCTCACGTGCCGGGTCCTCCAGCGCAACTAATGAAAAACTGTTTTTT
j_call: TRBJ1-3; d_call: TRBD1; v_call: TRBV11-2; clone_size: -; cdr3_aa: CASSEQGSRSGNTIYF; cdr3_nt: TGTGCCAGCAGCGAACAGGGGTCCCGCTCTGGAAACACCATATATTTT
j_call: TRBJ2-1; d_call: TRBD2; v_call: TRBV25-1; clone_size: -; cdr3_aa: CASIPFGGAYNEQFF; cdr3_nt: TGTGCCAGCATACCATTCGGGGGGGCTTACAATGAGCAGTTCTTC
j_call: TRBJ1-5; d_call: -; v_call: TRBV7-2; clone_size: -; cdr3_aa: CASSLIVALSQPQHF; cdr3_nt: TGTGCCAGCAGCTTAATCGTGGCACTAAGTCAGCCCCAGCATTTT
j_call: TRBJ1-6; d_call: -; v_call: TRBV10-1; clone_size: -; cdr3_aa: CASSETNSPLHF; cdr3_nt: TGCGCCAGCAGCGAGACTAATTCACCCCTCCACTTT
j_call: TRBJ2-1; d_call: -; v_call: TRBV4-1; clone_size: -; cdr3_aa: CASSQASARPNEQFF; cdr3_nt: TGCGCCAGCAGCCAAGCGAGCGCCAGGCCCAATGAGCAGTTCTTC
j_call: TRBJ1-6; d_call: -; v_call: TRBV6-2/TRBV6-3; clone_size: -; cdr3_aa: CASSKGVYNSPLHF; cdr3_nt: TGTGCCAGCAGCAAGGGGGTCTATAATTCACCCCTCCACTTT
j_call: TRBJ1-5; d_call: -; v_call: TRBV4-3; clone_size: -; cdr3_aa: CASSQGTAPYQPQHF; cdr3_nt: TGCGCCAGCAGCCAAGGGACGGCCCCCTATCAGCCCCAGCATTTT
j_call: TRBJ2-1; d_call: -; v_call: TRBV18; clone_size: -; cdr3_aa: CASSSIYNEQFF; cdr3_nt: TGTGCCAGCTCATCGATCTACAATGAGCAGTTCTTC
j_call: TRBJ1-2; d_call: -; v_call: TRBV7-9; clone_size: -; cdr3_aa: CASSHRQGWGYTF; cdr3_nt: TGTGCCAGCAGCCATAGGCAGGGGTGGGGCTACACCTTC
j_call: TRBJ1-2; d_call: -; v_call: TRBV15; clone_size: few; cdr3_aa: CATSRDNGRTYGYTF; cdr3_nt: TGTGCCACCAGCAGAGATAACGGAAGGACCTATGGCTACACCTTC
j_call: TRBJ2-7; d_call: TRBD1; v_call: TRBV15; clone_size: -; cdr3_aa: CATGQGTYEQYF; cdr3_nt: TGTGCCACCGGACAGGGAACCTACGAGCAGTACTTC
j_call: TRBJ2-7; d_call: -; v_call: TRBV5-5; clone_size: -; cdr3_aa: CASSSWTFGDNEQYF; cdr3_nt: TGTGCCAGCAGCTCCTGGACCTTTGGGGATAACGAGCAGTACTTC
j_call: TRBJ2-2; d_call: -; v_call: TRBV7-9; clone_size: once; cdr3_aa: CASSSSTGELFF; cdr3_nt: TGTGCCAGCAGCTCAAGCACCGGGGAGCTGTTTTTT
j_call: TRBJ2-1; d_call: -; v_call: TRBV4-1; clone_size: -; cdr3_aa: CASSLRRGSSYNEQFF; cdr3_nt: TGCGCCAGCAGCCTTAGACGGGGGAGCTCCTACAATGAGCAGTTCTTC
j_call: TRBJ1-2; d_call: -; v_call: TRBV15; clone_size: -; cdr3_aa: CATSVPENYGYTF; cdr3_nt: TGTGCCACCAGCGTCCCAGAGAACTATGGCTACACCTTC
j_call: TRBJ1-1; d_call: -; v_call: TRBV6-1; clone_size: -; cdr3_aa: CASSEGQGGGTEAFF; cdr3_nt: TGTGCCAGCAGTGAGGGGCAAGGGGGGGGAACTGAAGCTTTCTTT
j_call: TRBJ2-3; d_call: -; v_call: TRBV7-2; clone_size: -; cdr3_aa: CASSLVIGTDTQYF; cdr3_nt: TGTGCCAGCAGCTTAGTTATCGGCACAGATACGCAGTATTTT
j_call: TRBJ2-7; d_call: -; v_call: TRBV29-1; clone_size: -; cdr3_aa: CSVAPASAYEQYF; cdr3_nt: TGCAGCGTTGCCCCGGCGAGCGCCTACGAGCAGTACTTC
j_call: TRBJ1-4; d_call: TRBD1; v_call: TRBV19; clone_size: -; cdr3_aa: CASKSVGTGNEKLFF; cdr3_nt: TGTGCCAGTAAGTCGGTCGGGACAGGGAATGAAAAACTGTTTTTT
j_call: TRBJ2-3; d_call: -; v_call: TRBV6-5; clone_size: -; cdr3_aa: CASRTQGSTDTQYF; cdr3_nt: TGTGCCAGCAGGACGCAGGGTAGCACAGATACGCAGTATTTT
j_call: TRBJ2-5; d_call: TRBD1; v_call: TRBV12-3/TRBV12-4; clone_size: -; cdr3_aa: CASTRDRAETQYF; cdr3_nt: TGTGCCAGCACCCGGGACAGGGCAGAGACCCAGTACTTC
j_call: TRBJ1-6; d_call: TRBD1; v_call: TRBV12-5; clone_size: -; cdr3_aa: CASGGTGEPNSPLHF; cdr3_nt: TGTGCTAGTGGTGGGACAGGGGAGCCTAATTCACCCCTCCACTTT
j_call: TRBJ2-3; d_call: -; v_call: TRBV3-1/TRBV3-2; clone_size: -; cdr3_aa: CASSQRWDTQYF; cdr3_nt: TGTGCCAGCAGCCAAAGGTGGGATACGCAGTATTTT
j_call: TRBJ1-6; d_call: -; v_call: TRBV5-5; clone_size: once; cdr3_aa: CASSLALAASSYNSPLHF; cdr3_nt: TGTGCCAGCAGCTTGGCCCTGGCAGCGAGCTCCTATAATTCACCCCTCCACTTT
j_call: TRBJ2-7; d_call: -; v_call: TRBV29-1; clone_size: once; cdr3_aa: CSVELPRPNYEQYF; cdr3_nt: TGCAGCGTTGAATTGCCACGTCCTAACTACGAGCAGTACTTC
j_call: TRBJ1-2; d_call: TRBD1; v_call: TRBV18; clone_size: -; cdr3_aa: CASSPTGQGGYGYTF; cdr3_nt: TGTGCCAGCTCACCTACTGGACAGGGGGGCTATGGCTACACCTTC
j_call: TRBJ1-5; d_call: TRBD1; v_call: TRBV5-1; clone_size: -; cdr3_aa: CASSFTGTGPPSFNQPQHF; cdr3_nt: TGCGCCAGCAGCTTTACCGGGACAGGGCCCCCTTCATTCAATCAGCCCCAGCATTTT
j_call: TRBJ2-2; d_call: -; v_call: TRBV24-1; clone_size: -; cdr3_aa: CATSEYLNTGELFF; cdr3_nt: TGTGCCACCAGTGAGTATCTGAACACCGGGGAGCTGTTTTTT
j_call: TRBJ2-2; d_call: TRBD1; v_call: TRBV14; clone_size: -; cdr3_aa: CASSQVRQGGTGELFF; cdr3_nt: TGTGCCAGCAGCCAAGTCAGACAGGGTGGAACCGGGGAGCTGTTTTTT
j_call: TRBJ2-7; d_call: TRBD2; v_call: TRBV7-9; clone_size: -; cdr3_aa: CASRLSGSNEQYF; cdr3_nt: TGTGCCAGCAGACTTAGCGGGTCCAACGAGCAGTACTTC
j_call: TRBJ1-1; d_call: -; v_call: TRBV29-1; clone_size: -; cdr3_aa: CSVFRVENTEAFF; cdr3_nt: TGCAGCGTTTTTAGGGTTGAGAACACTGAAGCTTTCTTT
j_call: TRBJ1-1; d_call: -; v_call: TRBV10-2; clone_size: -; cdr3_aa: CASSPGHGNTEAFF; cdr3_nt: TGCGCCAGCAGCCCGGGACACGGGAACACTGAAGCTTTCTTT
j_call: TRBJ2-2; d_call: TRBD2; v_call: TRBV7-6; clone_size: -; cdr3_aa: CASSETSGDTGELFF; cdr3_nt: TGTGCCAGCAGCGAGACTAGCGGGGACACCGGGGAGCTGTTTTTT
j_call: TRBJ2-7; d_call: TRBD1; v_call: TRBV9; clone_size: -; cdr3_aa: CASSDGTGYEQYF; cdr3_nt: TGTGCCAGCAGCGACGGGACAGGGTACGAGCAGTACTTC
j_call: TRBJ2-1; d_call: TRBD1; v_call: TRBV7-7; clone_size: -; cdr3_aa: CASSPRTGLNEQFF; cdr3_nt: TGTGCCAGCAGCCCAAGGACAGGGCTGAATGAGCAGTTCTTC
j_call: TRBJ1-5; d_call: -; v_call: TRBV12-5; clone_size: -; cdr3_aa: CASGLGTATGPQHF; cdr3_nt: TGTGCTAGTGGTCTAGGGACTGCGACAGGGCCCCAGCATTTT
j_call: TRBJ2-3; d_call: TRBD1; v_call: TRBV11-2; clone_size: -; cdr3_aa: CASSVTGDTDTQYF; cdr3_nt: TGTGCCAGCAGCGTGACAGGGGACACAGATACGCAGTATTTT
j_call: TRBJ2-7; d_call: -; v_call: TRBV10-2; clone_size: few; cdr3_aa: CASSVGAHEQYF; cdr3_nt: TGCGCCAGCAGTGTGGGGGCCCACGAGCAGTACTTC